A single sample gave rise to the 2 T cell receptor beta chains below, sequenced in a study of follicular helper T cells after annual influenza vaccination. Time point denoted: 2014-2015 season, 7 days after vaccination. TCRdb keeps only in-frame clones here, not all; method: immunoSEQ multiplex PCR. The sample includes several thousand clones, approximately 87% of them seen just once. The sample here was CXCR5+ CD38- circulating T follicular helper cells from blood, taken 7 days after influenza vaccination. Subset indicated: circulating Tfh, non-naive CD4+CXCR5+PD-1+ (ICOS+CD38+ or ICOS-CD38-). These TCRs come from an adult who received the influenza vaccine.

The chain has TRBV9 and TRBJ1-1, with D possibly being TRBD1 (6 bases). Trimming stripped 1 base from V and 1 base from J, with 14 bases between. This CDR3 has 16 residues. The germline V gene encodes CDR1 SGDLS and CDR2 YYNGEE. CDR3 region: CASSVTPQGRNTEAFF. The CDR3 coding sequence is TGTGCCAGCAGCGTAACCCCACAGGGACGGAACACTGAAGCTTTCTTT. Together with reference TRBV9 and TRBJ1-1, the CDR3 gives the full variable domain: DSGVTQTPKHLITATGQRVTLRCSPRSGDLSVYWYQQSLDQGLQFLIQYYNGEERAKGNILERFSAQQFPDLHSELNLSSLELGDSALYFCASSVTPQGRNTEAFFGQGTRLTVV.

The chain uses TRBV5-5 and TRBJ1-6, with unresolved D. This CDR3 is 17 amino acids long. Germline assignment: CDR1 SGHKS and CDR2 YYEKEE (reference sequence). Trimming shortened V by 1 base and J by 7 bases, and 18 bases separated the two germline ends. In DNA, the CDR3 is TGTGCCAGCAGCTTGACCGCTTGGAAGGACTCCAATTCACCCCTCCACTTT. Protein sequence: CASSLTAWKDSNSPLHF.